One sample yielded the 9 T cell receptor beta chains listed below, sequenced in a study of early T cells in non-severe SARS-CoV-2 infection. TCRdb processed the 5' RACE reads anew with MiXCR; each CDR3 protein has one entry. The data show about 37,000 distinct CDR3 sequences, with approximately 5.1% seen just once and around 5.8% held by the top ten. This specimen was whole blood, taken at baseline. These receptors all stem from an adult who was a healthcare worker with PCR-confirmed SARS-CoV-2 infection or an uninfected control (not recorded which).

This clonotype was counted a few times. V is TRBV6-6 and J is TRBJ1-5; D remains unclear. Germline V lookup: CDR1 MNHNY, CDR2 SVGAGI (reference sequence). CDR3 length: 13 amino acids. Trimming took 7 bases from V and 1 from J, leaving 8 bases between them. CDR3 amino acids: CASTQPSNQPQHF. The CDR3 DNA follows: TGTGCCAGCACTCAGCCAAGCAATCAGCCCCAGCATTTT.

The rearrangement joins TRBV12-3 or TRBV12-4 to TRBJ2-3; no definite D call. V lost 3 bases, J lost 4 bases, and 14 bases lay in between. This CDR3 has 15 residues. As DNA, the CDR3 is TGTGCCAGCAGTTTCGACCGTGGTGATCCAGATACGCAGTATTTT. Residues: CASSFDRGDPDTQYF.

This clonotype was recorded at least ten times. Here the CDR3 reads CASSIMLERGTQYF. CDR3 DNA sequence: TGTGCCAGTAGTATTATGCTGGAAAGGGGGACCCAGTACTTC. J is TRBJ2-5 and V is TRBV19, with a weak D call TRBD1 (5 bases). CDR1 is LNHDA, CDR2 SQIVND, per germline (reference sequence). The CDR3 contains 14 residues. Trimming took 3 bases from V and 7 from J, leaving 15 bases between them.

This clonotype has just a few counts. The CDR3 region is CSDNTGEGNQPQHF. The CDR3 DNA is TGCAGCGATAACACAGGGGAAGGAAATCAGCCCCAGCATTTT. The chain couples TRBV29-1 to TRBJ1-5; TRBD1 aligns across 7 bases. The germline gives CDR1 SQVTM, CDR2 ANQGSEA. This CDR3 has 14 residues. The V segment lost 7 bases and the J segment 4 bases; nucleotides outside the gene matches: 10.

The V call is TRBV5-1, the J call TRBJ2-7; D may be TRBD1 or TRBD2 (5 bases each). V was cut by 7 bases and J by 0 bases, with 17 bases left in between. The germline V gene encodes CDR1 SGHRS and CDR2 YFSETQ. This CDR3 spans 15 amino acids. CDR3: CASLRDPGSSYEQYV. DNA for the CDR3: TGCGCCAGCCTCCGGGACCCTGGGAGCTCCTACGAGCAGTACGTC.

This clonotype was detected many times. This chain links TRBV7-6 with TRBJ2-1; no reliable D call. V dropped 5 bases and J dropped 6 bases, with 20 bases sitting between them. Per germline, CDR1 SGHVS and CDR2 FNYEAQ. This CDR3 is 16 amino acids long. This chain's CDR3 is CASSPQGRARGNEQFF. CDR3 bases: TGTGCCAGCAGCCCCCAAGGTCGAGCGCGAGGCAATGAGCAGTTCTTC.

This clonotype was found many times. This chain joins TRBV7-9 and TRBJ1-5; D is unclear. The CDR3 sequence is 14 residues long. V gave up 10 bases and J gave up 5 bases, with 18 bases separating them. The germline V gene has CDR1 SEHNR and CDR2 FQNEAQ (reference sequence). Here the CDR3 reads CAIILSLYHQPQHF. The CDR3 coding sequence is TGTGCCATCATATTATCCCTATACCATCAGCCCCAGCATTTT.

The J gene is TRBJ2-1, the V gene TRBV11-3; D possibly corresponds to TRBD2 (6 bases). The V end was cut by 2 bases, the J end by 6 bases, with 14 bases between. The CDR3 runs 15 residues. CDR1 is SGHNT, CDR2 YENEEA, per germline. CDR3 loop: CASSLSDGSGNEQFF. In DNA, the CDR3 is TGTGCCAGCAGCTTATCTGACGGGAGCGGCAATGAGCAGTTCTTC.

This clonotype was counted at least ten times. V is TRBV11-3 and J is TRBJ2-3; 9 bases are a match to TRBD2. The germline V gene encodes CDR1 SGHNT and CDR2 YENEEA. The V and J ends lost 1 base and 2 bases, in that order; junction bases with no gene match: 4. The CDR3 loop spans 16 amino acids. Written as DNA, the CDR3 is TGTGCCAGCAGCTTAGGACTAGCGGCCGCCACAGATACGCAGTATTTT. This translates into CASSLGLAAATDTQYF.